This TCR beta chain was obtained from a study of blood T cells in healthy people across ages. A sample-barcoded 5' primer and a J-beta primer mix were used in a second PCR of roughly 7 to 11 cycles. A tag from a template-switch adaptor with 12 random nucleotides marked each cDNA molecule. TCRdb re-derived calls from the 5' RACE reads in MiXCR, one entry per CDR3 protein. Counted here are 600,000 or so distinct CDR3 sequences, around 31% occurring once; the ten biggest clones make up less than 20%. The germline CDR1 and CDR2 sequences are DFQATT and SNEGSKA (reference sequence). This CDR3 comprises 15 residues. Findings and limits, study-wide: The study lacked donor CMV status, which possibly confounded expanded clonotype changes. Naive and antigen-experienced cells were not separated, limiting conclusive comparison.

Worth noting for this clonotype: Its antigen remains unidentified.

What was sequenced was blood. The chain links TRBV20-1 to TRBJ2-5; perhaps TRBD2 as D (6 bases). The J call may not be correct, given that the DNA end is closer to TRBJ2-7. The sequence was obtained from an elderly woman in good health. CDR3 protein: CSARDLSGSSYEQYF. The CDR3 nucleotides read TGCAGTGCTAGAGATCTTAGCGGTAGCTCCTACGAGCAGTACTTC.